This T cell receptor (beta chain) was found in a study of T cell repertoires in cytomegalovirus infection. Whole-study context: As its CMV epitopes, the study selected recently identified HLA-C-restricted and well-studied HLA-B-restricted targets.

General study results and limits: Totalled public TCR beta family frequency picked out people who carried CMV plus the relevant HLA. Dominating the ex vivo response were HLA-C-restricted CMV-specific TCR beta clonotypes.

For this clonotype: Its target is not known.

The CDR3 contains 12 residues. Trimming removed 7 bases at V and 7 bases at J, with 10 bases between. The germline V gene encodes CDR1 LGHNT and CDR2 FRNRAP. MiXCR, run by TCRdb on the reads, gives a single entry per CDR3 protein. This sample carries about 920,000 distinct CDR3 sequences, around 31% of them seen once, and the ten largest clones take more than 12%. The genes are TRBV12-5 and TRBJ2-2; D is ambiguous. The material sequenced was cultured CD8+ T cells from PBMCs, taken from culture after CMV antigen stimulation. This clonotype originated in a human donor in good health (CMV status not recorded). Some clones in this sample may be carry-over from other donors' samples. CDR3 in amino acids: CASALPFGELFF. CDR3 DNA sequence: TGTGCTAGTGCTCTCCCCTTCGGGGAGCTGTTTTTT.